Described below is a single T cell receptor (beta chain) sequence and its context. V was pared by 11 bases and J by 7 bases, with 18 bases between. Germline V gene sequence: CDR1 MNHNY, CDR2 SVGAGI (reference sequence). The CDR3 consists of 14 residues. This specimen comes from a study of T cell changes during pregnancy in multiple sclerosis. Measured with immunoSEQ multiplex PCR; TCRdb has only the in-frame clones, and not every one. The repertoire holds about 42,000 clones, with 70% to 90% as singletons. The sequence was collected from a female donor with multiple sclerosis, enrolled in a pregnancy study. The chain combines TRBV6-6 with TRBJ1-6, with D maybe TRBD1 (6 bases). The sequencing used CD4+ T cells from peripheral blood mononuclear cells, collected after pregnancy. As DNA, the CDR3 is TGTGCCTCGGGGGGGGGCCGGGGGAATTCACCCCTCCACTTT. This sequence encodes CASGGGRGNSPLHF.